This T cell receptor beta chain derives from a study of T-cell memory formation after mild COVID-19. Per germline, CDR1 LNHDA and CDR2 SQIVND (reference sequence). The V end lost 3 bases, the J end lost 3 bases, and 8 bases lay between the germline ends. The CDR3 consists of 13 residues. Overall study results and limits: Shrinking CD4+ clones were chiefly CM and EM; CD8+ ones were chiefly EMRA.

Constant-segment primers and 5'RACE yielded cDNA libraries for TCR alpha and TCR beta, each carrying sample barcodes and UMIs. TCRdb re-analysed the 5' RACE reads in MiXCR, keeping a single row per CDR3 protein. This table has roughly 100,000 distinct CDR3 sequences, about an eighth appearing once. In this sample, this clonotype turned up once. Its antigen remains unknown. The source material was PBMCs or a T cell subset sorted from them (not recorded which). This sequence joins TRBV19 and TRBJ1-1; D may be TRBD1 (5 bases). The sequence came from an adult woman who had mild COVID-19 (a few samples of this study predate the infection). Cell type and time point are not known. The CDR3 reads CASSIGGDTEAFF. Here the CDR3 DNA reads TGTGCCAGTAGTATTGGAGGGGACACTGAAGCTTTCTTT. The full variable domain, completed using reference TRBV19 and TRBJ1-1, is DGGITQSPKYLFRKEGQNVTLSCEQNLNHDAMYWYRQDPGQGLRLIYYSQIVNDFQKGDIAEGYSVSREKKESFPLTVTSAQKNPTAFYLCASSIGGDTEAFFGQGTRLTVV.